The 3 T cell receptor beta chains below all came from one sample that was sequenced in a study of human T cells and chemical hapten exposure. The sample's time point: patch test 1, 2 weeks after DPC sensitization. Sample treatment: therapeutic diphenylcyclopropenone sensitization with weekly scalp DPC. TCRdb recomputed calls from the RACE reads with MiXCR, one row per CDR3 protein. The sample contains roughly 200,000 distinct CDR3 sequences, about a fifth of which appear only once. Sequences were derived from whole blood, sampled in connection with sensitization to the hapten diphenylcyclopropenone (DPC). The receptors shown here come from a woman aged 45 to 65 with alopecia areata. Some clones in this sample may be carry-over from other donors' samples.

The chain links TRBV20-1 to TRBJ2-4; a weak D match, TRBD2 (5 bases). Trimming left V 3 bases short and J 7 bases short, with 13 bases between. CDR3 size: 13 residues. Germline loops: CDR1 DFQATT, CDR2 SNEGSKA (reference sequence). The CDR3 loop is CSARVPGKNIQYF. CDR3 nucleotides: TGCAGTGCTAGGGTACCGGGAAAGAACATTCAGTACTTC.

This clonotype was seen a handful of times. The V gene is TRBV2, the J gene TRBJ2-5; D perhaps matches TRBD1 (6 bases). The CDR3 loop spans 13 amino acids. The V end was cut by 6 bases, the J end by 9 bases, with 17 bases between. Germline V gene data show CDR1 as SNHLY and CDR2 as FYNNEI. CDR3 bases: TGTGCCAGCAGGGGACAAGCTTCGGGACCCCAGTACTTC. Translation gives CASRGQASGPQYF.

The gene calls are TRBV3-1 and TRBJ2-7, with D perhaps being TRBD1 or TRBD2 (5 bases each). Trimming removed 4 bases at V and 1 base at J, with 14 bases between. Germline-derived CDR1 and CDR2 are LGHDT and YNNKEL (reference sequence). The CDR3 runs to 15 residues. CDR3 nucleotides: TGTGCCAGCAGCCGAGAGGGACGTACGTCCTACGAGCAGTACTTC. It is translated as CASSREGRTSYEQYF.